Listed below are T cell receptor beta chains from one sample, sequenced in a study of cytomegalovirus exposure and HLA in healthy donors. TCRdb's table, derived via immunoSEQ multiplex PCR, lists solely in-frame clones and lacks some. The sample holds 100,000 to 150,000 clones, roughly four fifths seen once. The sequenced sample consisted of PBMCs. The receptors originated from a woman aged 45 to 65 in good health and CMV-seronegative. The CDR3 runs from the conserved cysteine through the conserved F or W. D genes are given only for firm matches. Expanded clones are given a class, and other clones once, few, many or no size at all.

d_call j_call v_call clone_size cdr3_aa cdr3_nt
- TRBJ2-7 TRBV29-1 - CSVGGGRSYEQYF TGCAGCGTCGGCGGGGGCAGGAGCTACGAGCAGTACTTC
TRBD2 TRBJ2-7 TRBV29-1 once CSVTGASGRASYEQYF TGCAGCGTGACGGGGGCTAGCGGGCGCGCCTCCTACGAGCAGTACTTC
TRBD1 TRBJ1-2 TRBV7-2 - CASSFGDRGLSGYTF TGTGCCAGCAGCTTCGGGGACAGGGGGCTTTCTGGCTACACCTTC
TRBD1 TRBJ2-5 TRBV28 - CASSLRDRGRETQYF TGTGCCAGCAGCCTTCGGGACAGGGGACGGGAGACCCAGTACTTC
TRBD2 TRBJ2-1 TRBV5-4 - CASSLEPLAGDNEQFF TGTGCCAGCAGCTTGGAGCCCCTAGCGGGAGACAATGAGCAGTTCTTC
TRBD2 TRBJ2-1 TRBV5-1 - CASQTSAWNEQFF TGCGCCAGCCAGACTAGCGCTTGGAATGAGCAGTTCTTC
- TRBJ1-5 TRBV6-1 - CASMTAGNQPQHF TGTGCCAGCATGACAGCTGGCAACCAGCCCCAGCATTTT
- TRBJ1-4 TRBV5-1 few CASRTRGRETNEKLFF TGCGCCAGCAGGACCAGGGGTAGGGAGACTAATGAAAAACTGTTTTTT
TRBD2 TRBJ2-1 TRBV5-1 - CASSLFPGGDEQFF TGCGCCAGCAGCTTATTCCCGGGGGGAGATGAGCAGTTCTTC
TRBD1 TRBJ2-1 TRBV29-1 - CSVWETGNNEQFF TGCAGCGTATGGGAGACAGGGAACAATGAGCAGTTCTTC
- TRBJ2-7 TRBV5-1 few CASSYGTREAGDEQYF TGCGCCAGCAGCTACGGCACTCGGGAGGCAGGGGACGAGCAGTACTTC
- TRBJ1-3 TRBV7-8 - CASSDNRFSGNTIYF TGTGCCAGCAGCGACAACAGGTTCTCTGGAAACACCATATATTTT
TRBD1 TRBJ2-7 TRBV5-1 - CASSLGTGNYEQYF TGCGCCAGCAGCTTAGGGACAGGGAACTACGAGCAGTACTTC
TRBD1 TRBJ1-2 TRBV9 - CASSVVDNRAGGYGYTF TGTGCCAGCAGCGTAGTCGACAATCGGGCAGGGGGCTATGGCTACACCTTC
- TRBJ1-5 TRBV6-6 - CASSPTGPNQPQHF TGTGCCAGCAGTCCGACAGGACCTAATCAACCCCAGCATTTT
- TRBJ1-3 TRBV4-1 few CASSQDRAGGNTIYF TGCGCCAGCAGCCAAGATCGGGCGGGTGGAAACACCATATATTTT
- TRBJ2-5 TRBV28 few CASGSRVAQYF TGTGCCAGCGGTTCCAGGGTGGCCCAGTACTTC
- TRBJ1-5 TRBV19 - CASSIVQGPQHF TGTGCCAGTAGTATCGTTCAGGGGCCCCAGCATTTT
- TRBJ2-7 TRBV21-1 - CASSKEVDRTYEQYF TGTGCCAGCAGCAAAGAAGTGGACAGAACCTACGAGCAGTACTTC
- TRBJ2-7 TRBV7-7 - CASPRKISEYEQYF TGTGCTAGCCCCCGAAAGATCAGTGAATACGAGCAGTACTTC
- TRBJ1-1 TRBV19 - CASSIVREGTEAFF TGTGCCAGTAGTATCGTCAGGGAAGGCACTGAAGCTTTCTTT
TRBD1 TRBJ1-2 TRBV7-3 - CASSPQGASYGYTF TGTGCCAGCAGCCCCCAGGGGGCGTCTTATGGCTACACCTTC
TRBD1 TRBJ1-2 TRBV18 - CASSPGQDNYGYTF TGTGCCAGCTCACCGGGACAGGACAACTATGGCTACACCTTC
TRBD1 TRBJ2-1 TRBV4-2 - CASSQRRQGGANEQFF TGTGCCAGCAGCCAGCGCCGACAGGGGGGCGCGAATGAGCAGTTCTTC
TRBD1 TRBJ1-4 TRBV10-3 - CAISPDRGGDEKLFF TGTGCCATCAGTCCCGACAGGGGCGGGGATGAAAAACTGTTTTTT
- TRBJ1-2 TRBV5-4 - CASSTPDRLGGYTF TGTGCCAGCAGCACGCCAGACAGGCTTGGGGGCTACACCTTC
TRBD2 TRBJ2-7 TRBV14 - CASSQLGGLASYEQYF TGTGCCAGCAGCCAACTGGGAGGACTAGCCTCCTACGAGCAGTACTTC
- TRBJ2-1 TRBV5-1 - CASSPLRLPPMEEQFF TGCGCCAGCAGCCCCCTGAGGCTCCCCCCCATGGAGGAGCAGTTCTTC
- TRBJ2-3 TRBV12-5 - CASGLGAVATQYF TGTGCTAGTGGTTTGGGAGCGGTGGCTACGCAGTATTTT
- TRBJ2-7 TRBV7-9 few CASRTGNSYEQYF TGTGCCAGCAGAACAGGGAACTCCTACGAGCAGTACTTC
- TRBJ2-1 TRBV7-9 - CSSSQGRNEQFF TGTTCCAGCAGCCAGGGTAGGAATGAGCAGTTCTTC
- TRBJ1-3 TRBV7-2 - CASSLSPTAGNTIYF TGTGCCAGCAGCTTATCCCCGACAGCTGGAAACACCATATATTTT
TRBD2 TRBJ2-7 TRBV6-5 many CASQTGVAGGNEQYF TGTGCCAGCCAAACAGGGGTAGCGGGAGGGAACGAGCAGTACTTC
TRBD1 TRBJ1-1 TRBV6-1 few CASSELARGQRKAFF TGTGCCAGCAGTGAATTGGCTAGGGGGCAAAGGAAAGCTTTCTTT
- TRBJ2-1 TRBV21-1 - CASSKEAGTSGSHEQFF TGTGCCAGCAGCAAAGAGGCCGGGACTAGCGGGAGTCATGAGCAGTTCTTC
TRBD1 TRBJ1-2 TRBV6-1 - CASSETTGQGLGGYTF TGTGCCAGCAGTGAAACCACGGGACAGGGCCTGGGGGGCTACACCTTC
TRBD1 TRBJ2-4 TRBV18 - CASSPTGGRNIQYF TGTGCCAGCTCACCCACAGGGGGGAGAAACATTCAGTACTTC
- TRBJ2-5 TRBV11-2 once CASSFGTTRETQYF TGTGCCAGCAGCTTCGGGACAACGAGGGAGACCCAGTACTTC
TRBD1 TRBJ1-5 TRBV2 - CASSDAGGRNQPQHF TGTGCCAGCAGCGATGCAGGGGGCCGCAATCAGCCCCAGCATTTT
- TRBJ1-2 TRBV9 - CASSQRDNYGYTF TGTGCCAGCAGCCAGAGGGATAACTATGGCTACACCTTC
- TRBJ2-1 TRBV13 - CASSLPDLSSYNEQFF TGTGCCAGCAGCTTACCCGACTTAAGCTCCTACAATGAGCAGTTCTTC
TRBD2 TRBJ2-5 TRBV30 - CAWDSGRVQETQYF TGTGCCTGGGATAGCGGGAGGGTCCAAGAGACCCAGTACTTC
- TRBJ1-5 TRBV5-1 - CASSLGSNQPQHF TGCGCCAGCAGCTTGGGGAGTAATCAGCCCCAGCATTTT
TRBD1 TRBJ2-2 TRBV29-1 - CSAGDREAGELFF TGCAGCGCAGGGGACAGGGAAGCCGGGGAGCTGTTTTTT
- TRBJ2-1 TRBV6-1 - CASSEASTSGMQFF TGTGCCAGCAGTGAAGCTAGCACTAGTGGTATGCAGTTCTTC
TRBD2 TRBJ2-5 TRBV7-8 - CASSWGLAGLGEETQYF TGTGCCAGCAGCTGGGGACTAGCGGGACTAGGGGAAGAGACCCAGTACTTC